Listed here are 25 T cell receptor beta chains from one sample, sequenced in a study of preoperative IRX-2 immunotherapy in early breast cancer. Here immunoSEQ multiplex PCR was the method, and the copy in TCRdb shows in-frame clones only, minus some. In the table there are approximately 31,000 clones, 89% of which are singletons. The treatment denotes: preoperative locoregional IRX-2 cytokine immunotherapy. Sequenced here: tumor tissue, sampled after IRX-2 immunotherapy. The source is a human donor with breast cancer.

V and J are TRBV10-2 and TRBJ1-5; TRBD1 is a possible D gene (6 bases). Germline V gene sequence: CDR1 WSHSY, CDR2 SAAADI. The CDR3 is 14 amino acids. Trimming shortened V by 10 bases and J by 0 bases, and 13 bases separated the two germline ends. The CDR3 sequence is CATKDRASNQPQHF. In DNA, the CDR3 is TGCGCCACCAAGGACAGAGCTAGCAATCAGCCCCAGCATTTT.

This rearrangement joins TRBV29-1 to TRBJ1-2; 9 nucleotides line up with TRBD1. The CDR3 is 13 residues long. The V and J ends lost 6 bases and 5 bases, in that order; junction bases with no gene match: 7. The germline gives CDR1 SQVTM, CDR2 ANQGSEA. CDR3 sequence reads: CSVLPTGGYGYTF. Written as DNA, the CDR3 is TGCAGCGTCCTTCCGACAGGGGGGTATGGCTACACCTTC.

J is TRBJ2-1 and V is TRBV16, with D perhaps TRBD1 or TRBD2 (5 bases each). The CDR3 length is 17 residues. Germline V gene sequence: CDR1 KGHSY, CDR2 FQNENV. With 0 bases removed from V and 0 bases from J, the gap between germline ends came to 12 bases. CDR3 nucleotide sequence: TGTGCCAGCAGCCAATCAGGGACCGCAAACTCCTACAATGAGCAGTTCTTC. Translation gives CASSQSGTANSYNEQFF.

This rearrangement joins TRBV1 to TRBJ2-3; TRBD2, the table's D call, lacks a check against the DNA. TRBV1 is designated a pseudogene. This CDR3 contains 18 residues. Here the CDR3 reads CASSLMPPGVEGLGTQYF. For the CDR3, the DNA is TGCGCCAGCAGCCTTATGCCACCGGGAGTCGAAGGTCTGGGTACGCAGTATTTT.

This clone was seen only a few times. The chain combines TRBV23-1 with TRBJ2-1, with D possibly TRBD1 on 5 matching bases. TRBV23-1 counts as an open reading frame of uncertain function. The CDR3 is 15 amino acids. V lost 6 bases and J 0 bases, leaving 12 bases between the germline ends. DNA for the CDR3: TGCGCCAGCAGCCCATACAGGAGCTCCTACAATGAGCAGTTCTTC. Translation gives CASSPYRSSYNEQFF.

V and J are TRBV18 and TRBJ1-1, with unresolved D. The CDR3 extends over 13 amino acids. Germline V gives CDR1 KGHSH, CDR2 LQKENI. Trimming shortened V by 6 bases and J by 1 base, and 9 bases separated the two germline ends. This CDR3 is CASSSGGNTEAFF. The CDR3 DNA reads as TGTGCCAGCTCCTCAGGAGGGAACACTGAAGCTTTCTTT.

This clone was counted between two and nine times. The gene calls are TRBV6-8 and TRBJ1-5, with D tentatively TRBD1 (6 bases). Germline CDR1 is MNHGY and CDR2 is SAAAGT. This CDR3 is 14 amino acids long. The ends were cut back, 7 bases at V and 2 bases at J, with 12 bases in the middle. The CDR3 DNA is TGTGCCAGCAAGGCTCGACAGGGCAATCAGCCCCAGCATTTT. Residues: CASKARQGNQPQHF.

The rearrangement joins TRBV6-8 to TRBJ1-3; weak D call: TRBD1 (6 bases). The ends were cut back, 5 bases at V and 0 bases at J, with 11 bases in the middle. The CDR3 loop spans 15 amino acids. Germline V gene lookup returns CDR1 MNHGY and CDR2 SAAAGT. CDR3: CASSPTGLSGNTIYF. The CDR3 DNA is TGTGCCAGCAGTCCGACAGGCCTCTCTGGAAACACCATATATTTT.

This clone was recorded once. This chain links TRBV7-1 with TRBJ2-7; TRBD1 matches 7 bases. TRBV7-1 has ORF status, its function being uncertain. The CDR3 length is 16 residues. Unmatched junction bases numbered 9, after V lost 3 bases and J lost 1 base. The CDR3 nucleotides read TGTGCCAGCAGCTCGCCGGGACAGAGGGTTTCCTACGAGCAGTACTTC. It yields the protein CASSSPGQRVSYEQYF.

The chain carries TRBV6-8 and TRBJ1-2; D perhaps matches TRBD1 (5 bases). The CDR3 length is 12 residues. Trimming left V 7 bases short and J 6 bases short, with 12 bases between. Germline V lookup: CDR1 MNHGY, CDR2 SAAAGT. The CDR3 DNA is TGTGCCAGCACCACAGCGGGGGATGGCTACACCTTC. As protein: CASTTAGDGYTF.

CDR3 in DNA: TGTGCCAGCAGTGACGCCGGGCCCGGTGCAACTAATGAAAAACTGTTTTTT. As protein: CASSDAGPGATNEKLFF. This sequence joins TRBV6-8 and TRBJ1-4; D is undetermined. V was cut by 5 bases and J by 0 bases, with 16 bases left in between. This CDR3 is 17 amino acids long. The germline V gene encodes CDR1 MNHGY and CDR2 SAAAGT.

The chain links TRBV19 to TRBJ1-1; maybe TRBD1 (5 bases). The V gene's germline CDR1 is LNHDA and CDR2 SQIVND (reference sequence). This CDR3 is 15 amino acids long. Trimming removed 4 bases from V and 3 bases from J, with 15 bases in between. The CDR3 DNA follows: TGTGCCAGTAGTAAGAGACCGGGGGGGGACACTGAAGCTTTCTTT. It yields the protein CASSKRPGGDTEAFF.

In nucleotides, the CDR3 is TGCGCCAGCAGCCAAGTGAGCAGTTCCACAGATACGCAGTATTTT. Its protein product is CASSQVSSSTDTQYF. V and J are TRBV4-1 and TRBJ2-3; D is undetermined. The CDR3 has 15 residues. The ends were cut back, 1 base at V and 2 bases at J, with 10 bases in the middle. Germline CDR1 reads MGHRA; CDR2 reads YSYEKL.

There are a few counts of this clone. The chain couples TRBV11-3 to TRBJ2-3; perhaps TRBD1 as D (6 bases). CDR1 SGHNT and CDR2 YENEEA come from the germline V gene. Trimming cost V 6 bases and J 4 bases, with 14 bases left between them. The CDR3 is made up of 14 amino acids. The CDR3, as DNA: TGTGCCAGCAGTGTTACAGGGTTCGCAGATACGCAGTATTTT. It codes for CASSVTGFADTQYF.

The CDR3 coding sequence is TGTGCCAGCAGTTTACTGTATAATTCACCCCTCCACTTT. Its translation is CASSLLYNSPLHF. V gene TRBV28 combines with J gene TRBJ1-6; no clear D. CDR3 length: 13 amino acids. The germline V gene has CDR1 MDHEN and CDR2 SYDVKM. The ends were cut back, 2 bases at V and 4 bases at J, with 3 bases in the middle.

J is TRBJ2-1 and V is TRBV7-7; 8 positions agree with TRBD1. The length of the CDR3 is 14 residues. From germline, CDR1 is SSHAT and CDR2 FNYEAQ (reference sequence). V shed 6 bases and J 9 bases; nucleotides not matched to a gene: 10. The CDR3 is CASRGNRGAGEQFF. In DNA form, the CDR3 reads TGTGCCAGCAGGGGAAACAGGGGGGCTGGTGAGCAGTTCTTC.

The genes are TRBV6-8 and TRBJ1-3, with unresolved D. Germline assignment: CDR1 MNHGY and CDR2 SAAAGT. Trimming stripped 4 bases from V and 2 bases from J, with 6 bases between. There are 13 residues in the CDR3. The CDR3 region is CASSWGAGNTIYF. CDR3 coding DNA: TGTGCCAGCAGTTGGGGAGCTGGAAACACCATATATTTT.

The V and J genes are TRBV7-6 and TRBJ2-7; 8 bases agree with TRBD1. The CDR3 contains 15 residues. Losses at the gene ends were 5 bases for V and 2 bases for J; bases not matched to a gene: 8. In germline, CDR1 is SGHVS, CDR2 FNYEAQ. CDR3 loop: CASSPTRRGPYEQYF. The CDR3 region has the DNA TGTGCCAGCAGCCCAACCCGCAGGGGGCCCTACGAGCAGTACTTC.

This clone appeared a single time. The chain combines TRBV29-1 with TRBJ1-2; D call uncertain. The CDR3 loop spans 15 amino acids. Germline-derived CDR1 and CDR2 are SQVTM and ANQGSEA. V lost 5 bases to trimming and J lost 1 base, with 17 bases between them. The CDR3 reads CSVRADGLDNYGYTF. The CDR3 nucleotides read TGCAGCGTTCGGGCGGACGGGCTTGATAACTATGGCTACACCTTC.

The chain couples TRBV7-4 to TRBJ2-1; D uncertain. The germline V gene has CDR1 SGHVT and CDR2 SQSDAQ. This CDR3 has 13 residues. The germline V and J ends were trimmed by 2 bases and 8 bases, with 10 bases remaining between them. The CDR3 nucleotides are TGTGCCAGCAGCTTATCTTCTTTGGATGAGCAGTTCTTC. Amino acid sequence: CASSLSSLDEQFF.

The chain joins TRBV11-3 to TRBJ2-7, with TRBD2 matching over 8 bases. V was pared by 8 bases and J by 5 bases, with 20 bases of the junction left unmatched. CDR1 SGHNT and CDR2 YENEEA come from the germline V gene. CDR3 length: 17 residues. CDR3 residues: CASGWGGAGAARDEQYV. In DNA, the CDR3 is TGTGCCAGCGGATGGGGCGGAGCGGGGGCCGCTAGGGACGAGCAGTACGTC.

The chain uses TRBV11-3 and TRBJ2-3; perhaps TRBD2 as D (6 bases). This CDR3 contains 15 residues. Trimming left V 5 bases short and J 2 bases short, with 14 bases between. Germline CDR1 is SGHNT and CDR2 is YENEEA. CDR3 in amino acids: CASSGTLAYTDTQYF. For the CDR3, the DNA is TGTGCCAGCAGCGGGACCCTAGCGTACACAGATACGCAGTATTTT.

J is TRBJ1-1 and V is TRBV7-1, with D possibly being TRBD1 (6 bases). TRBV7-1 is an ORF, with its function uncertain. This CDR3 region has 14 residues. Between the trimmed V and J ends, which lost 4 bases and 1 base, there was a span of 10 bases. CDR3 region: CASSFWTANTEAFF. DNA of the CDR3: TGTGCCAGCAGCTTCTGGACAGCGAACACTGAAGCTTTCTTT.

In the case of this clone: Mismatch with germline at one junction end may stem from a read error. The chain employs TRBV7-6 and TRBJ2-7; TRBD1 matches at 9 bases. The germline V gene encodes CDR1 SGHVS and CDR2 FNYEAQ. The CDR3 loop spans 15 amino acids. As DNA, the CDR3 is TGTGCTAGCAGCACGGGGACAGGGAGATCTGACGAGCAGTACTTC. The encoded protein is CASSTGTGRSDEQYF.

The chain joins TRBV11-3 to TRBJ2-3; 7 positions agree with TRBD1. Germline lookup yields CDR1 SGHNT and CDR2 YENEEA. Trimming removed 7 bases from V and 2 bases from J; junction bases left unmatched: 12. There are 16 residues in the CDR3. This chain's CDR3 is CASIPATGVSTDTQYF. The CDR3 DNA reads TGTGCCAGCATCCCCGCTACAGGGGTTTCCACAGATACGCAGTATTTT.